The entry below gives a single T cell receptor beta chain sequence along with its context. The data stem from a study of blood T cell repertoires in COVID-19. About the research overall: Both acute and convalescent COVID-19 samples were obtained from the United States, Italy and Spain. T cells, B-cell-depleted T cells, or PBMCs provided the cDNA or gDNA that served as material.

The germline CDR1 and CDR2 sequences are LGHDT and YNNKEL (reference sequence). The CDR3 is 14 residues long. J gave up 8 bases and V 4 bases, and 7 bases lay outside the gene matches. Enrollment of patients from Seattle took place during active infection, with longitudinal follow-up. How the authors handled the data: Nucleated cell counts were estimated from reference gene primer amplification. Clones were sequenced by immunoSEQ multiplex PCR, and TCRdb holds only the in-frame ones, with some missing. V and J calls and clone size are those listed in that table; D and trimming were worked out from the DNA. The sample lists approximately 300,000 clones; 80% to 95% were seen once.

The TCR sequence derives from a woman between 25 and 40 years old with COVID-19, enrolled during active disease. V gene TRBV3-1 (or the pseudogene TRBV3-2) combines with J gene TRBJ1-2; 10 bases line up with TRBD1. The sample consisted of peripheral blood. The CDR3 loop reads CASSPTGGAGGYTF. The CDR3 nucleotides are TGTGCCAGCAGCCCGACAGGGGGCGCGGGCGGCTACACCTTC.